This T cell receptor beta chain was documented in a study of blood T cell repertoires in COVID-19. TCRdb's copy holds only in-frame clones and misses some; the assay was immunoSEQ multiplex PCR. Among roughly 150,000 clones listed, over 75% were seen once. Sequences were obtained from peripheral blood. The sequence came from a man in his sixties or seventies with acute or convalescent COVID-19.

CDR3 bases: TGTGCCAGCAGCTTAGTCTCAGGGGGCAGTGAGCCCCAGCATTTT. Its translation: CASSLVSGGSEPQHF. The chain links TRBV7-2 to TRBJ1-5; 8 bases line up with TRBD1. V trimming: 1 base; J trimming: 8 bases; junction bases outside the gene matches: 7. The germline CDR1 and CDR2 sequences are SGHTA and FQGNSA. This CDR3 region has 15 residues.